This T cell receptor beta chain came from a study of T cell responses to AZD1222 COVID-19 vaccine. Background on the study: Pooling covered second doses at about 4 or about 12 weeks. Whole-study findings and limits: White British donors predominated, females outnumbered males, and clonal diversity was possibly underestimated. Repertoires were collected only later (after the peak T cell response had occurred).

The CDR3 length is 15 residues. J was trimmed by 3 bases and V by 8 bases; bases with no gene match: 12. Germline assignment: CDR1 SGHTA and CDR2 FQGTGA. A remark on this clone: Antigen: not known.

The protocol was immunoSEQ multiplex PCR, while the TCRdb copy is restricted to in-frame clones and leaves out a portion. The sample has some 97,000 clones, 80% to 95% seen once. Specimen: peripheral blood, collected on day 0 of AZD1222 vaccination. The TCR comes from an adult in good health. The chain employs TRBV7-3 and TRBJ2-5, with TRBD1 identical over 7 bases. Here the CDR3 DNA reads TGTGCCAGCTCCGCCCCGGCAGGGGGAGAAGAGACCCAGTACTTC. This encodes CASSAPAGGEETQYF.